A selection of T cell receptor beta chains follows, all from one sample in a study of cytomegalovirus exposure and HLA in healthy donors. Generated by immunoSEQ multiplex PCR, the TCRdb table keeps only in-frame clones and is missing some. Of 200,000 to 250,000 clones in the sample, under 90% were seen once. The sequencing sample was made of PBMCs. The receptors here all came from a human donor in good health. The CDR3 runs from the conserved cysteine through the conserved F or W.

TRBV7-6	TRBJ2-2	CASSPILPGQNTGELFF
TRBV2	TRBJ2-5	CASSELTAQETQYF
TRBV7-9	TRBJ2-3	CASSPARDLVADTQYF
TRBV30	TRBJ1-1	CAWSVHSTNTEAFF
TRBV20-1	TRBJ2-1	CSGFANEQFF
TRBV6-1	TRBJ2-1	CASSEVTPDRAREQFF
TRBV4-1	TRBJ1-1	CASSQERGTEAFF
TRBV7-7	TRBJ2-5	CASSRTSGEETQYF
TRBV10-3	TRBJ1-5	CAISGGGNQPQHF
TRBV19	TRBJ2-7	CASSTLQGSFPSEQYF
TRBV6-5	TRBJ1-4	CASSYTVNEKLFF
TRBV6-5	TRBJ2-3	CASSYSISTDTQYF
TRBV30	TRBJ1-4	CAWSAERVPHEKLFF
TRBV7-9	TRBJ2-3	CASSSSGADTQYF
TRBV7-9	TRBJ2-1	CASSARFAVSSYNEQFF
TRBV13	TRBJ2-1	CASSLVGGRAHYYNEQFF
TRBV2	TRBJ2-7	CASSPRAYEQYF
TRBV7-9	TRBJ2-1	CASSLLAEENEQFF
TRBV9	TRBJ2-4	CASSVAGAGAKNIQYF
TRBV4-3	TRBJ2-3	CASSQSFITGLANTDTQYF
TRBV7-9	TRBJ2-7	CSSSLAGVEQYF
TRBV2	TRBJ1-3	CASFRNTIYF
TRBV6-6	TRBJ2-5	CASSYSSGQETQYF
TRBV6-5	TRBJ1-1	CASRNTEAFF
TRBV7-2	TRBJ2-3	CASSLDFAGGTQYF
TRBV6-6	TRBJ2-5	CASLGRKGLKETQYF
TRBV5-4	TRBJ2-1	CASSSMSGSTLYNEQFF
TRBV6-6	TRBJ2-4	CASSYPGSGKNIQYF
TRBV4-2	TRBJ1-1	CASSQDLVAAGGGYEAFF
TRBV29-1	TRBJ2-3	CSVAGGTDTQYF
TRBV7-3	TRBJ2-7	CASSLTSGYEQYF
TRBV10-3	TRBJ2-5	CAISPWTSGRKTQYF
TRBV7-2	TRBJ2-3	CASSLVSDTQYF
TRBV19	TRBJ2-7	CASSIDRGHSYEQYF
TRBV18	TRBJ2-1	CASSPSRNEQFF
TRBV5-4	TRBJ2-7	CASSSVSYEQYF
TRBV28	TRBJ1-5	CAGGGQGKSQPQHF
TRBV6-6	TRBJ1-2	CASSRQGSDGYTF
TRBV6-5	TRBJ1-2	CASSYSLLGSYGYTF
TRBV2	TRBJ2-7	CASSEGPTYEQYF
TRBV7-2	TRBJ1-5	CASRRQGEHQPQHF
TRBV19	TRBJ2-5	CASREGTGQETQYF
TRBV7-9	TRBJ2-7	CASSLVEGKPAHEQYF